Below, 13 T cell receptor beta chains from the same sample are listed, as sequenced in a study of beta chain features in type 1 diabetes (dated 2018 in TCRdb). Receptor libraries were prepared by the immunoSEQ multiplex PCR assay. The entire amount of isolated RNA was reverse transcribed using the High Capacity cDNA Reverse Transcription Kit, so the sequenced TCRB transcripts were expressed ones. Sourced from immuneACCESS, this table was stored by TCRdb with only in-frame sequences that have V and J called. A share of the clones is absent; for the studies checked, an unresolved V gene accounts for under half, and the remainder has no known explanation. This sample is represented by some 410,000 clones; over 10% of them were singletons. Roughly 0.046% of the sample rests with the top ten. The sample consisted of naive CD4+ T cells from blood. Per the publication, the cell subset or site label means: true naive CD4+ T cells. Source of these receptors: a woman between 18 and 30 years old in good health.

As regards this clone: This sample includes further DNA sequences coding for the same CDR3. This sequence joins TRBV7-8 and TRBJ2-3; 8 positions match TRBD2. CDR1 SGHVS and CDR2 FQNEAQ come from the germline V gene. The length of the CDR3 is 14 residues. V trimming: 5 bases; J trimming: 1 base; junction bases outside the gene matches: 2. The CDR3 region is CASSGREGTDTQYF. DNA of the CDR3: TGTGCCAGCAGCGGGCGGGAGGGCACAGATACGCAGTATTTT.

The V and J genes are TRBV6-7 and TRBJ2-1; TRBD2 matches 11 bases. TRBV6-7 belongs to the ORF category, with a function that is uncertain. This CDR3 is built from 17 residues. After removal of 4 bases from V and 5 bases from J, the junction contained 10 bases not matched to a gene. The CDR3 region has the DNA TGTGCCAGCAGTTCCAATTCGGGACTAGCGGAGAACAATGAGCAGTTCTTC. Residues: CASSSNSGLAENNEQFF.

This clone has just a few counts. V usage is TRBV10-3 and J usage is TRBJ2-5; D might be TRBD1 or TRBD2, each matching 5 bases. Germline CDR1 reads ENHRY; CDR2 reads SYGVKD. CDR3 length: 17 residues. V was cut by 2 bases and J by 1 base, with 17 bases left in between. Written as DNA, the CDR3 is TGTGCCATCAGTGAGCCCGACACGGTGGGGGTCCAAGAGACCCAGTACTTC. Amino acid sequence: CAISEPDTVGVQETQYF.

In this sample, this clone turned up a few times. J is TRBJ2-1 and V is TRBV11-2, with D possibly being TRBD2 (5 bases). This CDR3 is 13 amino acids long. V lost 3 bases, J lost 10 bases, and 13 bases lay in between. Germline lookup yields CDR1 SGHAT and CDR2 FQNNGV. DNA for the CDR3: TGTGCCAGCAGCTTTGATGAGGGTCTGGAGCAGTTCTTC. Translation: CASSFDEGLEQFF.

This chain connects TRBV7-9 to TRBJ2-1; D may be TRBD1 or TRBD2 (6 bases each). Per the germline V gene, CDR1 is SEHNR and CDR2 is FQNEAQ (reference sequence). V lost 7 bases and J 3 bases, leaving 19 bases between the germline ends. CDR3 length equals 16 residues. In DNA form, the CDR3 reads TGTGCCAGCAATGAGTGGGCCGGGGGCCTCTACAATGAGCAGTTCTTC. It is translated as CASNEWAGGLYNEQFF.

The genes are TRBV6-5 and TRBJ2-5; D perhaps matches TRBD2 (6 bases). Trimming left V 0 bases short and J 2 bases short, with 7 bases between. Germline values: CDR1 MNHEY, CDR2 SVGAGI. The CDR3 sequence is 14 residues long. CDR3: CASSYSREQETQYF. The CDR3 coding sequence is TGTGCCAGCAGTTACTCCCGGGAGCAAGAGACCCAGTACTTC.

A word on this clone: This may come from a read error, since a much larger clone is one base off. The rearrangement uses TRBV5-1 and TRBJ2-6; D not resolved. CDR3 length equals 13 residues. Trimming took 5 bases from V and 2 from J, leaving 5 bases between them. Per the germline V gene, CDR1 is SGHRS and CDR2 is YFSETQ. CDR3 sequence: CASSEAGANVLTF. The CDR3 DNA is TGCGCCAGCAGTGAGGCTGGGGCCAACGTCCTGACTTTC.

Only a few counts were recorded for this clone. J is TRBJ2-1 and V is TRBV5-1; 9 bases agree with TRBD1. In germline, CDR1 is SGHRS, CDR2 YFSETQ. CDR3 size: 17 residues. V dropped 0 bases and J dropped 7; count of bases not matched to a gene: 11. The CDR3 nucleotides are TGCGCCAGCAGCTTGGGACCCCGGACAGGGGAAACTAATGAGCAGTTCTTC. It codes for CASSLGPRTGETNEQFF.

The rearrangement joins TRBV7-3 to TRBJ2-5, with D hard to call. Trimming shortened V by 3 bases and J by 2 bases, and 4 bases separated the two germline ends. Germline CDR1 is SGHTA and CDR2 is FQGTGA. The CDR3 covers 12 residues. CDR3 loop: CASSFLQETQYF. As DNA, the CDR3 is TGTGCCAGCAGCTTCCTTCAAGAGACCCAGTACTTC.

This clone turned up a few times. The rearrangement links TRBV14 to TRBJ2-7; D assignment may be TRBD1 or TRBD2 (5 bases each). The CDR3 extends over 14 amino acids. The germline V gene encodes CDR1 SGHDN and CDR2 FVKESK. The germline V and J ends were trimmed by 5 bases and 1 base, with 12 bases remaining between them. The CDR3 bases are TGTGCCAGCAGCACGGGGCTAGGGTCCTACGAGCAGTACTTC. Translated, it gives CASSTGLGSYEQYF.

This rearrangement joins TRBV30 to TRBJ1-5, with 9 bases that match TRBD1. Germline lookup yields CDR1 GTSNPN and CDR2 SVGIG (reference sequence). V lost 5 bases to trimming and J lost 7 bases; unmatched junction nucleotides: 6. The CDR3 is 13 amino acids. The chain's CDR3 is CAWSAGQGQPQHF. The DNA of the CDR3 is TGTGCCTGGTCCGCGGGACAGGGACAGCCCCAGCATTTT.

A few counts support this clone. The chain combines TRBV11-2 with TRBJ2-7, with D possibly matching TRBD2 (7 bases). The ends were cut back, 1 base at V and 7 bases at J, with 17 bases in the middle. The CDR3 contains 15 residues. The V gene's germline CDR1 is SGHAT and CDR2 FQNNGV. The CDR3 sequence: CASSLGPRGREEQYV. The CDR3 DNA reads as TGTGCCAGCAGCTTAGGTCCGCGGGGGCGAGAGGAGCAGTACGTC.

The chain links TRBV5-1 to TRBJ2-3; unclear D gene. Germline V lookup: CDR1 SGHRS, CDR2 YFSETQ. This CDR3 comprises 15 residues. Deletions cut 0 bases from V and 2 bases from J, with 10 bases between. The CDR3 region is CASSLDRASTDTQYF. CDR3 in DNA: TGCGCCAGCAGCTTGGATAGGGCCTCCACAGATACGCAGTATTTT.